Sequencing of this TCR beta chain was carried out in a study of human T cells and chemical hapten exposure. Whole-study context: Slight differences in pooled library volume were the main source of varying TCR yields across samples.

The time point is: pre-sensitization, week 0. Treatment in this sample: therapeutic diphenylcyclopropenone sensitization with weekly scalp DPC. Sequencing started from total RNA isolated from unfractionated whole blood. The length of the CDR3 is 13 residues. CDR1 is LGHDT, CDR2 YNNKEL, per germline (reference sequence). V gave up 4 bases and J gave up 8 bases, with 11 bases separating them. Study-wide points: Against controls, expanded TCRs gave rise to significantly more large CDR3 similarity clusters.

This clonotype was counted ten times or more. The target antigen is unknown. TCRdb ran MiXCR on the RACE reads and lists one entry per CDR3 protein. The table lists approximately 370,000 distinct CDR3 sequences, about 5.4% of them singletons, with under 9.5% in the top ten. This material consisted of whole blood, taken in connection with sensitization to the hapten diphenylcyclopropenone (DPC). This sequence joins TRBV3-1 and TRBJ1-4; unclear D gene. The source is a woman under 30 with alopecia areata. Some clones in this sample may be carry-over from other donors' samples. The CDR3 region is CASSPPSREKLFF. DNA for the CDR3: TGTGCCAGCAGCCCCCCGTCGAGGGAAAAACTGTTTTTT.